In this sample, the clone carrying this T cell receptor (beta chain) turned up many times. The antigen is undetermined. These data come from a study of beta chain features in type 1 diabetes. The overall study: The examined sorted cells totaled about 110 million across samples.

The whole isolated RNA underwent reverse transcription, so sequencing captured expressed TCRB transcripts. The data were produced by immunoSEQ multiplex PCR, yet TCRdb's version contains in-frame clones alone and is incomplete. The table lists roughly 300,000 clones, roughly 8% of them singletons. The single heparinised draw taken from each donor contained around 110 mL of blood on average. V dropped 8 bases and J dropped 8 bases, with 15 bases sitting between them. The germline CDR1 and CDR2 sequences are SNHLY and FYNNEI. This CDR3 has 12 residues. The study's findings and limits: All four CD4+ subsets of Type 1 diabetes patients contained TCRB CDR3s that were moderately but significantly shorter. In cDNA sequencing, cells with high TCR expression could be over-represented.

The specimen sequenced was central memory CD4+ T cells from blood. The chain has TRBV2 and TRBJ1-2; no firm D call. The clonotype was recovered from a woman between 18 and 30 years old in good health. The CDR3 reads CASRTVLGGYTF. Here the CDR3 DNA reads TGTGCCAGCCGCACAGTTCTTGGGGGCTACACCTTC.